This TCR beta chain was retrieved from a study of blood T cell repertoires in COVID-19. The table lists this clone with a few counts. TCRdb keeps only in-frame clones here, not all; method: immunoSEQ multiplex PCR. The sample lists under 130,000 clones; roughly nine tenths were seen once. Germline V gives CDR1 WNHNN, CDR2 SYGVQD (reference sequence). CDR3 length equals 16 residues. Trimming at V came to 4 bases and at J to 0 bases, leaving 3 bases not matched to a gene. Sequencing input: peripheral blood. The receptor's source is a woman aged 55-69 years with acute or convalescent COVID-19. The chain carries TRBV10-1 and TRBJ2-2; 9 bases are shared with TRBD2. In DNA, the CDR3 is TGCGCCAGCAGTGTAGCTAGCGGGACGAACACCGGGGAGCTGTTTTTT. It codes for CASSVASGTNTGELFF.